The clone carrying this TCR beta chain was seen a single time. The CDR3 sequence is 10 residues long. V lost 4 bases and J lost 15, with 10 bases in between. CDR1 is LGHNT and CDR2 is FRNRAP in the germline V gene. Survey-level immunoSEQ sequencing profiled the TCR beta repertoire. Sequencing was performed with immunoSEQ multiplex PCR; in TCRdb, only in-frame clones are kept and a portion is missing. The sample lists tens of thousands of clones; around 93% were seen once. The chain employs TRBV12-5 and TRBJ2-1; D call uncertain. The material sequenced was PBMCs. The TCR originated in a man aged 35 to 55 with rheumatoid arthritis. The CDR3 DNA follows: TGTGCTAGTGGTTCGCTACAATGGTTCTTC. Translated: CASGSLQWFF.